The rows below give T cell receptor beta chains drawn from one sample of a study of blood T cells in healthy people across ages. TCRdb reprocessed the 5' RACE reads via MiXCR and lists one record per CDR3 protein. The sample holds more than 900,000 distinct CDR3 sequences; 29% are singletons and the top ten take 10%. The data were also submitted as part of a second study, on T cells of mothers and their children.

Input material: blood. These receptors all stem from a middle-aged woman in good health. The conserved cysteine and the conserved F or W are not part of the CDR3 here.

v_gene,j_gene,CDR3aa
TRBV27,TRBJ2-7,ASSLSGPSSYEQY
TRBV5-1,TRBJ1-2,ASSGTRANYGYT
TRBV10-2,TRBJ1-4,ASSHLREGKLF
TRBV6-5,TRBJ2-5,ASSYSGRAETQY
TRBV5-1,TRBJ2-6,ASSQGREPILT
TRBV20-1,TRBJ1-1,SAAAGLGAF
TRBV20-1,TRBJ2-7,SAGTSGGAFYEQY
TRBV20-1,TRBJ1-5,SARDRIRGSNQPQH
TRBV11-2,TRBJ2-3,ASALTGNPTDTQY
TRBV7-2,TRBJ1-2,ASSLTGVRIVADGYT
TRBV27,TRBJ2-1,ASSSRTGLAGGNYNEQF
TRBV29-1,TRBJ2-7,SVEASTGSEQY
TRBV18,TRBJ1-1,ASSPFAVNEAF
TRBV12-3/TRBV12-4,TRBJ2-7,ASSNRAGAYSEQY
TRBV29-1,TRBJ2-1,GQDEQF
TRBV20-1,TRBJ2-5,SARRAGGRQETQY
TRBV6-6,TRBJ1-5,ASSYSTGGRRNQPQH
TRBV29-1,TRBJ2-5,SVGARGGRETQY
TRBV4-3,TRBJ1-6,ASSHPGNSPLH
TRBV5-5,TRBJ2-7,ASSNKQGPYEQY
TRBV7-8,TRBJ1-6,ASSSGSTPRH
TRBV2,TRBJ2-7,ASSGEDSYEQY
TRBV6-5,TRBJ1-2,ASSYQGWGGYT
TRBV7-2,TRBJ1-4,ASSSYLDMRLF
TRBV5-1,TRBJ1-6,ASSLDRDSNSPLH
TRBV7-8,TRBJ2-1,ASSLDRLAGYNEQF
TRBV12-3/TRBV12-4,TRBJ2-3,ASRELGGPDTQY
TRBV7-9,TRBJ2-3,ASSPPRGGDTQY
TRBV5-1,TRBJ1-1,ASSWRPGDTEAF
TRBV28,TRBJ1-5,ASGQSNQPQH
TRBV6-5,TRBJ1-1,TSSPYTEAF